This entry describes one TCR beta chain. What it binds is unknown. These data are taken from a study of cytomegalovirus exposure and HLA in healthy donors. Unrecorded immune exposure was likely among donors, who were nominally healthy when sampled. Study observations and caveats: A link between a missense DCLRE1C variant and TCR beta V- and J-gene trimming emerged from a later analysis. In a later analysis, HLA-associated TCR beta chains were more clonally expanded than equally common others. CMV serostatus was the only recorded immune exposure for donors.

The PCR was carried out with 60 Vbeta primers and 13 Jbeta primers. Clones were sequenced by immunoSEQ multiplex PCR, and TCRdb holds only the in-frame ones, with some missing. The sample includes some 190,000 clones, more than 65% of them seen just once. CDR3 length equals 13 residues. Germline V gene data show CDR1 as KGHSH and CDR2 as LQKENI. Deletions cut 0 bases from V and 3 bases from J, with 6 bases between. The receptor comes from a woman in her twenties or thirties in good health and CMV-seropositive. The sample comprised PBMCs. V gene TRBV18 combines with J gene TRBJ2-7, with D possibly matching TRBD1 (6 bases). CDR3 nucleotides: TGTGCCAGCTCACCACCGGACAGCTACGAGCAGTACTTC. Translation gives CASSPPDSYEQYF.